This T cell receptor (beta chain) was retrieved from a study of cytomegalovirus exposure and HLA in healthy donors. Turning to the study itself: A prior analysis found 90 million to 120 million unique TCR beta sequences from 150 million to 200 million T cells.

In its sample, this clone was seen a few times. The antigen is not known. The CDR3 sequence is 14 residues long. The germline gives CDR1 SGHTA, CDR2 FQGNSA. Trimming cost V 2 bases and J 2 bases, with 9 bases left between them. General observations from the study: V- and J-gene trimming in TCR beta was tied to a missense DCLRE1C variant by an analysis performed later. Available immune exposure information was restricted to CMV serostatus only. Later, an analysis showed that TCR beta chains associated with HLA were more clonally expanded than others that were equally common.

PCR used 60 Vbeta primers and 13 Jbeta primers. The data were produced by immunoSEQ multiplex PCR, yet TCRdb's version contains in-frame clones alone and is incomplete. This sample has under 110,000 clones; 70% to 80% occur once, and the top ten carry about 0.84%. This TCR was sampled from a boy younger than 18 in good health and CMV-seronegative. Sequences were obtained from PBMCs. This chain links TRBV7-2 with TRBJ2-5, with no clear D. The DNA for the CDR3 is TGTGCCAGCAGCTTAAGACTTACTCAAGAGACCCAGTACTTC. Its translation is CASSLRLTQETQYF.